The sequence of this T cell receptor (beta chain) was determined in a study of blood T cell repertoires in COVID-19. Looking at the study overall: Both acute and convalescent COVID-19 samples were obtained from the United States, Italy and Spain. From T cells, B-cell-depleted T cells, or PBMCs came the material, which was cDNA or gDNA.

CDR1 MNHEY and CDR2 SVGEGT come from the germline V gene. V lost 5 bases and J lost 6; bases outside the gene matches: 6. The length of the CDR3 is 15 residues. In the authors' workflow: By means of reference gene primer amplification, nucleated cell counts were estimated. The table came from immunoSEQ multiplex PCR; TCRdb's copy has only in-frame clones and leaves some out. That table is the source of V, J and clone size, and D and trimming were worked out from the DNA. The sample includes 250,000 to 300,000 clones, roughly 89% of them seen just once. V is TRBV6-2 or TRBV6-3 and J is TRBJ2-5, with 13 bases lining up with TRBD2. The TCR was taken from a middle-aged woman who had recovered from COVID-19. The material sequenced was peripheral blood. DNA of the CDR3: TGTGCCAGCAGTCCCGGGACTAGCGGGATAAAGACCCAGTACTTC. Encoded protein: CASSPGTSGIKTQYF.